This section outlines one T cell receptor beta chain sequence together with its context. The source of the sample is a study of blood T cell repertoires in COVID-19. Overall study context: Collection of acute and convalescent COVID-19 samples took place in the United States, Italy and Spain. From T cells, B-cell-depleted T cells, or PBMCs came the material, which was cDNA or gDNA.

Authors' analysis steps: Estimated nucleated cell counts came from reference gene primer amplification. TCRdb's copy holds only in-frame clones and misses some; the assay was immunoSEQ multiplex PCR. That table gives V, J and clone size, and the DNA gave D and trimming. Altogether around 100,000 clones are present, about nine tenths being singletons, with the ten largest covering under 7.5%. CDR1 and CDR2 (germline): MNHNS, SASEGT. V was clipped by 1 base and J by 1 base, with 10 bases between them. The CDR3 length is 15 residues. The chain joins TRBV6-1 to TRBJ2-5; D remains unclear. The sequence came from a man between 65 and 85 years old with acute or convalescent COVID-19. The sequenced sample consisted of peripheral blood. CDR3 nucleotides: TGTGCCAGCAGTGAAGGCGTACTAAGCCAAGAGACCCAGTACTTC. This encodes CASSEGVLSQETQYF.